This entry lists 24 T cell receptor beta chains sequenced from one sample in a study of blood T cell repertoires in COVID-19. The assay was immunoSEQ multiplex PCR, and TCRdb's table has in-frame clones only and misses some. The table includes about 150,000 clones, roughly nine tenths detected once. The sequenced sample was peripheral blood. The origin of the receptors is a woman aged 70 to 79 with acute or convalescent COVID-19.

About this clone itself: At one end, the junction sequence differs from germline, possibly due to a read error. Written as DNA, the CDR3 is TGTGCCAGCAGTCCCGAGGGGACAGGTGTTGTTTCGGCCTTC. This gives the protein CASSPEGTGVVSAF. V gene TRBV6-4 combines with J gene TRBJ1-2; 8 bases are a match to TRBD1. CDR1 is MRHNA and CDR2 is SNTAGT in the germline V gene. This CDR3 has 14 amino acids.

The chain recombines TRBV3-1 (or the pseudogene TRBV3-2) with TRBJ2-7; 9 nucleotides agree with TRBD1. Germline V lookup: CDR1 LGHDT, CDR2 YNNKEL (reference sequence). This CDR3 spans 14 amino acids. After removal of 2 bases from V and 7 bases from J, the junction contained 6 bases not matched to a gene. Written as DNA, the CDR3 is TGTGCCAGCAGCCAACGAGGGACAGGGAAAGAGCAGTACGTC. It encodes CASSQRGTGKEQYV.

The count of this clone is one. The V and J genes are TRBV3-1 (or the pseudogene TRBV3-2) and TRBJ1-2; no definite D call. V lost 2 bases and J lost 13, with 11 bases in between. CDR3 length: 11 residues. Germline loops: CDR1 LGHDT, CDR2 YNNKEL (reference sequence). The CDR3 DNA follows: TGTGCCAGCAGCCAATCCGCGGGCCGCACCTTC. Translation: CASSQSAGRTF.

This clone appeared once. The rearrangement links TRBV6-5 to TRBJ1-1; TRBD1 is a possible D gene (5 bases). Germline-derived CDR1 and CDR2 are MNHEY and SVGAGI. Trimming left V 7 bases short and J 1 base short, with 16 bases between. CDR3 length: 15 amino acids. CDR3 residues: CASKRGTGPNTEAFF. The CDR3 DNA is TGTGCCAGCAAGAGAGGAACAGGACCGAACACTGAAGCTTTCTTT.

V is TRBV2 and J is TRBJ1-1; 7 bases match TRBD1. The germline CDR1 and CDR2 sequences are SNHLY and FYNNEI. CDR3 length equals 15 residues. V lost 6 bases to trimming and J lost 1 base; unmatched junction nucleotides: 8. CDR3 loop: CASSDRTGRNTEAFF. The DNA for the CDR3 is TGTGCCAGCAGCGATAGGACAGGCCGGAACACTGAAGCTTTCTTT. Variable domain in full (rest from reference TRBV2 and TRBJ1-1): EPEVTQTPSHQVTQMGQEVILRCVPISNHLYFYWYRQILGQKVEFLVSFYNNEISEKSEIFDDQFSVERPDGSNFTLKIRSTKLEDSAMYFCASSDRTGRNTEAFFGQGTRLTVV.

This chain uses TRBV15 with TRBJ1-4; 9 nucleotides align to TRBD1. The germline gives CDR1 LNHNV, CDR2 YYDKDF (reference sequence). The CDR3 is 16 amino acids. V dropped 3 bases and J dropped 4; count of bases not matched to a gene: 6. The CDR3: CATSRDRDRVNEKLFF. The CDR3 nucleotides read TGTGCCACCAGCAGGGACCGGGACAGGGTTAATGAAAAACTGTTTTTT.

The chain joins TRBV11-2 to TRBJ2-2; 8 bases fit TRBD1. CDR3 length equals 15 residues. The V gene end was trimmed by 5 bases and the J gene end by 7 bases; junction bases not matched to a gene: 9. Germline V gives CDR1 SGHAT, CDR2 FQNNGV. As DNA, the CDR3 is TGTGCCAGCAGCGACCGCTCAGGGGGCGGCGGGGAGCTGTTTTTT. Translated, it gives CASSDRSGGGGELFF.

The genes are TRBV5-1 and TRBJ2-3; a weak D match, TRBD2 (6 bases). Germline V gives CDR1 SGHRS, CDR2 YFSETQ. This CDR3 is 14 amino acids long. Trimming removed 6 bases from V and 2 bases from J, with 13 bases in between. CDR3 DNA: TGCGCCAGCACAGCCGGACTATACACAGATACGCAGTATTTT. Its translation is CASTAGLYTDTQYF. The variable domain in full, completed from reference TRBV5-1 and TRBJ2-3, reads KAGVTQTPRYLIKTRGQQVTLSCSPISGHRSVSWYQQTPGQGLQFLFEYFSETQRNKGNFPGRFSGRQFSNSRSEMNVSTLELGDSALYLCASTAGLYTDTQYFGPGTRLTVL.

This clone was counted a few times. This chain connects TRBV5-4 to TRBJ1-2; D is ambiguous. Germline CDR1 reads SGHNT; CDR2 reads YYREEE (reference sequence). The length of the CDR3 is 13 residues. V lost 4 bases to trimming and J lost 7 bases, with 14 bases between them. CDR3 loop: CASSRGREPGYTF. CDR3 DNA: TGTGCCAGCAGCCGAGGGAGGGAGCCTGGCTACACCTTC.

The CDR3 nucleotides are TGTGCCAGCAGTTACTATAGGGGCGCCTACAATGAGCAGTTCTTC. Translating gives CASSYYRGAYNEQFF. The chain is built from TRBV6-2 or TRBV6-3 and TRBJ2-1; maybe TRBD1 (5 bases). The V end lost 1 base, the J end lost 2 bases, and 9 bases lay between the germline ends. CDR1 is MNHEY, CDR2 SVGEGT, per germline. This CDR3 is 15 amino acids long.

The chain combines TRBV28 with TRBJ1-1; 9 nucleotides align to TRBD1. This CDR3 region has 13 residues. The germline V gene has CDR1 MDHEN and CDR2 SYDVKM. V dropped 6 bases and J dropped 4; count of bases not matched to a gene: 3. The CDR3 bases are TGTGCCAGCAGGACGACAGGGGGCACTGAAGCTTTCTTT. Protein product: CASRTTGGTEAFF.

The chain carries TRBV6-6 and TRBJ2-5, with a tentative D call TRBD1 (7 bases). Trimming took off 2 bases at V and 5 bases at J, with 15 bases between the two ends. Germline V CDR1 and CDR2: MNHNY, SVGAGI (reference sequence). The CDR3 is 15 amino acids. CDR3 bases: TGTGCCAGCAGTTACAGGAGGGGGCCGGAGGAGACCCAGTACTTC. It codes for CASSYRRGPEETQYF.

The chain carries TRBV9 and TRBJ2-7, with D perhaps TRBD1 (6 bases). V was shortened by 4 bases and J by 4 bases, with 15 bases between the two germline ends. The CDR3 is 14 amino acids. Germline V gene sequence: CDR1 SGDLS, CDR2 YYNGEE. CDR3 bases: TGTGCCAGCAGCCCAGGGGTGAACCAATACGAGCAGTACTTC. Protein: CASSPGVNQYEQYF.

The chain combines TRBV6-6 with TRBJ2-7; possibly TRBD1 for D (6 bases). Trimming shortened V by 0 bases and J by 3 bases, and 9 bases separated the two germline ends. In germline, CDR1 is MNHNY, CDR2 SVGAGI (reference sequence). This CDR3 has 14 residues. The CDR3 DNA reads TGTGCCAGCAGTTACTCGAGAGGGGGCTACGAGCAGTACTTC. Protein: CASSYSRGGYEQYF.

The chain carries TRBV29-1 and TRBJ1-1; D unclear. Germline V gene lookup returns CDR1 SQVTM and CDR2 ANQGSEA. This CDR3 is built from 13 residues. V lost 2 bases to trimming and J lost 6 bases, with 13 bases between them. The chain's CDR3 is CSVEPGGRSEAFF. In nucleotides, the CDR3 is TGCAGCGTTGAACCCGGAGGGCGTTCTGAAGCTTTCTTT.

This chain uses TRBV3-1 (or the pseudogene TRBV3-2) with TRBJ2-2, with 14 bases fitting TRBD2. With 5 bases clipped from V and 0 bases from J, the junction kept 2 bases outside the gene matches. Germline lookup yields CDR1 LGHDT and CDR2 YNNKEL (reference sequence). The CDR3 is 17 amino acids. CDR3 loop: CASSGLAGGPNTGELFF. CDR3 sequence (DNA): TGTGCCAGCAGCGGACTAGCGGGGGGTCCGAACACCGGGGAGCTGTTTTTT.

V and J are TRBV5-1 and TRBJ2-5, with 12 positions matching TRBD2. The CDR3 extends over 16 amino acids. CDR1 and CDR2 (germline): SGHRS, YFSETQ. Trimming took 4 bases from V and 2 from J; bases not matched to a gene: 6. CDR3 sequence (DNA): TGCGCCAGCAGCAGGGGTGGGACTAGCGGGCAAGAGACCCAGTACTTC. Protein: CASSRGGTSGQETQYF.

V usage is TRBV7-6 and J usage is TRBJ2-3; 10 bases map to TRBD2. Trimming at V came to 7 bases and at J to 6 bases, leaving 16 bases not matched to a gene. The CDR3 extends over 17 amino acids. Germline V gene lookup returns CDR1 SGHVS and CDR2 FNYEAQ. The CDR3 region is CASTAGLAGAGGDTQYF. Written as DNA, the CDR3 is TGTGCCAGCACGGCGGGGCTAGCGGGGGCCGGAGGGGATACGCAGTATTTT.

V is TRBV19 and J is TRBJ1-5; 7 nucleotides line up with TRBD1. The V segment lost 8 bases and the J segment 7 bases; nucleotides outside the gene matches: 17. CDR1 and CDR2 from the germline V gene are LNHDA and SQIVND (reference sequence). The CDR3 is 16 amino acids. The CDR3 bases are TGTGCCAGTCGCCCGGACAGGAGCCTACGACGCCAGCCCCAGCATTTT. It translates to CASRPDRSLRRQPQHF.

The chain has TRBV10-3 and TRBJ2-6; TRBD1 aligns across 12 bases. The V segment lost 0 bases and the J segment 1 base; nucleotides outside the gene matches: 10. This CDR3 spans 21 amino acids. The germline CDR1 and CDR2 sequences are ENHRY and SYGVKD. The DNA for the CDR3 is TGTGCCATCAGTGAGTCGATAGGGACAGGGGGCTCCGGGTCTGGGGCCAACGTCCTGACTTTC. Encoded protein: CAISESIGTGGSGSGANVLTF.

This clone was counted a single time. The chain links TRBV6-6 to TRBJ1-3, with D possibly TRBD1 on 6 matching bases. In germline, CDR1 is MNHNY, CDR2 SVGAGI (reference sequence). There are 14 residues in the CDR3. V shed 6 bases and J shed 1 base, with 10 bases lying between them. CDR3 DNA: TGTGCCAGCAGAACCAGGGGATCTGGAAACACCATATATTTT. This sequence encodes CASRTRGSGNTIYF.

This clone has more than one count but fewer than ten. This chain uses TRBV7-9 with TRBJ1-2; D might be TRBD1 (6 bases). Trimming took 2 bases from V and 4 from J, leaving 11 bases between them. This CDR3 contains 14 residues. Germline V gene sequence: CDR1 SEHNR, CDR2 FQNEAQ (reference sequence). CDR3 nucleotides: TGTGCCAGCAGCTTATTAGGGGGACCCTATGGCTACACCTTC. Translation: CASSLLGGPYGYTF.

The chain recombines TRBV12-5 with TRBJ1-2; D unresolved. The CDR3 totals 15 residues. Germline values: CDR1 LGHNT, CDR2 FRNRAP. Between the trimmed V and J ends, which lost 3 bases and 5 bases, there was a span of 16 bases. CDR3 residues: CASGLSPLRDYGYTF. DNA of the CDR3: TGTGCTAGTGGTTTATCCCCTTTACGGGATTATGGCTACACCTTC.

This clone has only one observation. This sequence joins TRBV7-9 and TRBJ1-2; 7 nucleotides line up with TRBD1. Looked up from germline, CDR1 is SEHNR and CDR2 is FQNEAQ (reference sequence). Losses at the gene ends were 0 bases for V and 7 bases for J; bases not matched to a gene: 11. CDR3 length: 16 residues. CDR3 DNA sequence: TGTGCCAGCAGCTTAGCGAAGCCGACAGGGAAGGGTGGCTACACCTTC. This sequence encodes CASSLAKPTGKGGYTF.